A selection of T cell receptor beta chains follows, all from one sample in a study of blood T cell repertoires in COVID-19. Sequenced by immunoSEQ multiplex PCR; TCRdb stores in-frame clones only, minus some. The sample has 89,000 or so clones, about 95% seen once. The sequenced material came from peripheral blood. Receptors originate from a human donor with active COVID-19. The donor label of this sample is uncertain. The CDR3 runs from the conserved cysteine through the conserved F or W. A D gene is named only where the DNA matches it firmly. Clone sizes are given selectively: once, few, many, or a class where the clone is expanded.

v_call,d_call,clone_size,j_call,cdr3_aa,cdr3_nt
TRBV6-6,NA,NA,TRBJ2-7,CASSEPGTIGEQYF,TGTGCCAGCAGTGAGCCCGGGACAATTGGCGAGCAGTACTTC
TRBV7-9,TRBD1,NA,TRBJ1-2,CASSLRGTGDYGYTF,TGTGCCAGCAGCTTACGAGGGACAGGGGACTATGGCTACACCTTC
TRBV28,NA,NA,TRBJ2-3,CASERGGRGTQYF,TGTGCCAGTGAAAGGGGCGGGCGGGGTACGCAGTATTTT
TRBV5-1,TRBD2,NA,TRBJ2-5,CASSLGGRVGETQYF,TGCGCCAGCAGCTTGGGCGGGAGGGTCGGAGAGACCCAGTACTTC
TRBV18,TRBD1,NA,TRBJ1-1,CASSDRYTEAFF,TGTGCCAGTTCGGACAGGTACACTGAAGCTTTCTTT
TRBV19,NA,NA,TRBJ2-7,CASSKGAPYEQYF,TGTGCCAGTAGCAAAGGGGCCCCCTACGAGCAGTACTTC
TRBV19,TRBD1,NA,TRBJ2-7,CASSSTGETYEQYF,TGTGCCAGTAGTTCGACAGGGGAAACCTACGAGCAGTACTTC
TRBV18,NA,NA,TRBJ2-7,CASSPTGSEQYF,TGTGCCAGCTCACCAACGGGGTCCGAGCAGTACTTC
TRBV7-2,NA,NA,TRBJ1-1,CASSLRLVGGLNTEAFF,TGTGCCAGCAGCTTAAGGCTAGTAGGAGGCCTGAACACTGAAGCTTTCTTT
TRBV6-2/TRBV6-3,NA,NA,TRBJ2-3,CASSSVRGPPPVADTQYF,TGTGCCAGCAGTTCCGTAAGGGGCCCGCCTCCGGTGGCAGATACGCAGTATTTT
TRBV7-8,TRBD1,NA,TRBJ1-1,CASSSDTGGNTEAFF,TGTGCCAGCAGCTCCGACACAGGGGGCAACACTGAAGCTTTCTTT
TRBV18,TRBD1,NA,TRBJ1-5,CASSPTGFPTLSQPQHF,TGTGCCAGCTCACCGACAGGGTTCCCGACTCTAAGTCAGCCCCAGCATTTT
TRBV6-4,TRBD2,NA,TRBJ2-3,CASSRREGDTQYF,TGTGCCAGCAGTCGACGGGAGGGGGATACGCAGTATTTT
TRBV3-1/TRBV3-2,NA,once,TRBJ2-7,CASSLARGWEQYF,TGTGCCAGCAGCCTTGCAAGGGGTTGGGAGCAGTACTTC
TRBV5-1,NA,NA,TRBJ2-2,CASAPRGASTGELFF,TGCGCCAGCGCCCCCAGGGGAGCAAGCACCGGGGAGCTGTTTTTT
TRBV28,TRBD2,NA,TRBJ2-7,CASSPGLAQTNEQYF,TGTGCCAGCAGCCCCGGACTAGCGCAAACTAACGAGCAGTACTTC
TRBV24-1,NA,NA,TRBJ2-5,CATSDSTKGPKETQYF,TGTGCCACCAGTGATTCGACGAAGGGGCCGAAAGAGACCCAGTACTTC
TRBV28,TRBD2,NA,TRBJ2-3,CASTSSRLAGSDTQYF,TGTGCCAGCACCTCTTCGCGGCTAGCGGGCTCAGATACGCAGTATTTT
TRBV19,NA,NA,TRBJ1-1,CASTQGWTEAFF,TGTGCCAGTACTCAGGGATGGACTGAAGCTTTCTTT
TRBV9,TRBD1,few,TRBJ2-2,CASSVTSRGLNTGELFF,TGTGCCAGCAGCGTAACTTCCAGGGGGCTGAACACCGGGGAGCTGTTTTTT
TRBV7-9,TRBD1,NA,TRBJ1-2,CASSLGGTVHDGYTF,TGTGCCAGCAGCTTAGGGGGGACAGTGCATGACGGCTACACCTTC
TRBV29-1,TRBD1,NA,TRBJ2-2,CSVGPGGHGELFF,TGCAGCGTTGGTCCAGGGGGCCACGGGGAGCTGTTTTTT
TRBV5-1,TRBD2,NA,TRBJ2-3,CASSNLAGASTDTQYF,TGCGCCAGCAGCAACCTAGCGGGGGCCAGCACAGATACGCAGTATTTT
TRBV28,NA,NA,TRBJ1-3,CASSLLRVSGNTIYF,TGTGCCAGCAGTTTGTTACGGGTCTCTGGAAACACCATATATTTT
TRBV6-1,TRBD1,NA,TRBJ2-1,CASSDPGGAYMQFF,TGTGCCAGCAGTGACCCAGGGGGCGCTTACATGCAGTTCTTC
TRBV11-2,NA,NA,TRBJ2-7,CASSLAAGAYEQYF,TGTGCCAGCAGCTTGGCAGCCGGGGCCTACGAGCAGTACTTC
TRBV11-3,NA,NA,TRBJ2-1,CASSSRLQGGNEQFF,TGTGCCAGCAGCTCCCGCCTCCAGGGGGGTAATGAGCAGTTCTTC
TRBV3-1/TRBV3-2,NA,NA,TRBJ1-6,CASSQKGEVTLHF,TGTGCCAGCAGCCAAAAGGGGGAAGTGACCCTCCACTTT
TRBV7-2,NA,NA,TRBJ1-2,CASSLGAGLGYGYTF,TGTGCCAGCAGCTTAGGGGCGGGTTTAGGGTATGGCTACACCTTC
TRBV13,TRBD2,NA,TRBJ2-3,CASSLVAGGPRGTDTQYF,TGTGCCAGCAGCTTAGTAGCGGGAGGGCCGCGGGGCACAGATACGCAGTATTTT
TRBV24-1,NA,NA,TRBJ2-7,CATSDREDIYEQYF,TGTGCCACCAGTGATAGGGAGGACATCTACGAGCAGTACTTC
TRBV19,NA,NA,TRBJ2-3,CASSAGDSRGDTQYF,TGTGCCAGTAGTGCCGGGGATAGTCGTGGAGATACGCAGTATTTT
TRBV19,NA,NA,TRBJ2-1,CASSSSGSSYNEQFF,TGTGCCAGTAGCTCCTCGGGAAGCTCCTACAATGAGCAGTTCTTC
TRBV4-3,NA,NA,TRBJ2-1,CASSQEGTGYNEQFF,TGCGCCAGCAGCCAAGAGGGGACTGGGTACAATGAGCAGTTCTTC
TRBV9,TRBD2,NA,TRBJ2-5,CASSASGGVEWETQYF,TGTGCCAGCAGCGCTAGCGGGGGGGTGGAATGGGAGACCCAGTACTTC
TRBV10-3,TRBD1,NA,TRBJ1-4,CAISRTGTGLGNEKLFF,TGTGCCATCAGTAGAACCGGGACAGGTCTGGGTAATGAAAAACTGTTTTTT
TRBV5-1,NA,NA,TRBJ2-2,CASRTGFTGELFF,TGCGCCAGCAGAACAGGGTTCACCGGGGAGCTGTTTTTT
TRBV10-3,TRBD1,NA,TRBJ2-7,CAIRQTGGEYEQYF,TGTGCCATCAGGCAGACAGGGGGGGAGTACGAGCAGTACTTC
TRBV27,TRBD1,NA,TRBJ2-2,CASGGQYGTGELFF,TGTGCCAGCGGGGGACAGTATGGCACCGGGGAGCTGTTTTTT
TRBV19,TRBD2,NA,TRBJ2-3,CASNPSGPASTDTQYF,TGTGCCAGTAACCCTAGCGGACCCGCTAGCACAGATACGCAGTATTTT
TRBV28,NA,NA,TRBJ1-5,CASSANNQPQHF,TGTGCCAGCAGTGCGAATAATCAGCCCCAGCATTTT
TRBV6-6,TRBD1,NA,TRBJ2-7,CASSTPGQEQYF,TGTGCCAGCAGCACCCCGGGACAGGAGCAGTACTTC
TRBV5-4,TRBD1,NA,TRBJ1-2,CASSSGTGINGYTF,TGTGCCAGCAGCTCCGGGACAGGAATTAATGGCTACACCTTC
TRBV29-1,TRBD1,NA,TRBJ2-2,CSVSGQGRDTGELFF,TGCAGCGTTTCCGGACAGGGACGCGACACCGGGGAGCTGTTTTTT
TRBV28,NA,NA,TRBJ1-4,CASTGSYEKLFF,TGTGCCAGCACAGGAAGTTATGAAAAACTGTTTTTT
TRBV6-4,NA,NA,TRBJ1-1,CASSEARDTEAFF,TGTGCCAGCAGTGAGGCCCGGGACACTGAAGCTTTCTTT
TRBV6-1,NA,NA,TRBJ1-5,CASSEDISNQPQHF,TGTGCCAGCAGTGAAGACATAAGCAATCAGCCCCAGCATTTT
TRBV20-1,NA,NA,TRBJ2-7,CSASYPGGPREQYF,TGCAGTGCTAGTTATCCAGGGGGGCCAAGGGAGCAGTACTTC
TRBV15,TRBD1,NA,TRBJ1-5,CATSRDGTGRQPQHF,TGTGCCACCAGCAGAGATGGGACAGGGAGACAGCCCCAGCATTTT
TRBV5-1,NA,NA,TRBJ2-7,CASSTDRTAYEQYF,TGCGCCAGCAGCACCGACAGGACAGCCTACGAGCAGTACTTC
TRBV19,NA,NA,TRBJ1-2,CASSRVDKTGGADPNYGYTF,TGTGCCAGTTCCCGCGTTGATAAAACCGGCGGGGCAGATCCTAACTATGGCTACACCTTC
TRBV11-3,NA,NA,TRBJ1-1,CASSLRSSRGTEAFF,TGTGCCAGCAGCTTGCGGAGTTCAAGGGGCACTGAAGCTTTCTTT
TRBV6-5,TRBD1,NA,TRBJ2-7,CASNYVQGYEQYF,TGTGCCAGCAATTATGTACAGGGGTACGAGCAGTACTTC
TRBV14,NA,NA,TRBJ1-2,CASSQFSGGGGYTF,TGTGCCAGCAGCCAATTTTCCGGAGGAGGCGGCTACACCTTC
TRBV4-3,NA,NA,TRBJ2-2,CASSRQAGRTNTGELFF,TGCGCCAGCAGCCGGCAGGCAGGGCGTACTAACACCGGGGAGCTGTTTTTT
TRBV28,NA,NA,TRBJ2-4,CASSLVEGREDIQYF,TGTGCCAGCAGTTTGGTTGAGGGCAGGGAGGACATTCAGTACTTC
TRBV19,NA,NA,TRBJ1-1,CASSIMAGGEAFF,TGTGCCAGTAGTATAATGGCGGGCGGGGAAGCTTTCTTT